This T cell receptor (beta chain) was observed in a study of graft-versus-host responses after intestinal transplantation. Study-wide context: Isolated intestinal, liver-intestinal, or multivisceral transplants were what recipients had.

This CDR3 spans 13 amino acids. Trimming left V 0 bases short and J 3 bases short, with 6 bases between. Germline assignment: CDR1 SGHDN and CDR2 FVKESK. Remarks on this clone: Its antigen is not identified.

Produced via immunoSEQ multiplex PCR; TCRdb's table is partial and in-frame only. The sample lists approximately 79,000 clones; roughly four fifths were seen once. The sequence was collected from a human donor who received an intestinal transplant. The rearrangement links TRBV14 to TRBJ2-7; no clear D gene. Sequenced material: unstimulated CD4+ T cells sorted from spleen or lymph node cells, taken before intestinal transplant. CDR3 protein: CASSQDLGYEQYF. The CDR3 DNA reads TGTGCCAGCAGCCAAGATCTAGGCTACGAGCAGTACTTC.